The rows below give T cell receptor beta chains drawn from one sample of a study of Ad26.COV2.S vaccination and SARS-CoV-2 variants. Profiling relied on immunoSEQ multiplex PCR, and the TCRdb table lists in-frame clones only, not all of them. Of just over 350,000 clones in the sample, about 91% are singletons; the top ten hold around 4.2%. The starting material was peripheral blood, obtained after recovery from COVID-19. The receptor source for this set is a human donor who had recovered from COVID-19. The CDR3 runs from the conserved cysteine through the conserved F or W. D genes are given only for firm matches.

d_call j_call v_call cdr3_aa cdr3_nt
TRBD1 TRBJ1-2 TRBV7-8 CASSKGTGVEYGYTF TGTGCCAGCAGCAAAGGCACAGGGGTAGAATATGGCTACACCTTC
TRBD1 TRBJ2-3 TRBV5-8 CASSAGQASTDTQYF TGTGCCAGCAGCGCGGGACAGGCGTCCACAGATACGCAGTATTTT
NA TRBJ2-3 TRBV27 CASSLSGLSHTDTQYF TGTGCCAGCAGTTTATCGGGGTTGTCCCACACAGATACGCAGTATTTT
TRBD1 TRBJ1-4 TRBV4-3 CASSQEDRRKLFF TGCGCCAGCAGCCAAGAGGACAGGAGAAAACTGTTTTTT
NA TRBJ1-1 TRBV5-1 CASSLWGGRANTEAFF TGCGCCAGCAGCTTGTGGGGCGGGCGGGCGAACACTGAAGCTTTCTTT
NA TRBJ1-1 TRBV5-6 CASSLDRRPEAFF TGTGCCAGCAGCTTGGACAGGCGGCCTGAAGCTTTCTTT
TRBD1 TRBJ1-2 TRBV18 CASSPRDRGYGYTF TGTGCCAGCTCACCCCGGGACAGGGGCTATGGCTACACCTTC
NA TRBJ1-6 TRBV7-2 CASSRSGTFNSPLHF TGTGCCAGCAGCCGCAGCGGGACTTTTAATTCACCCCTCCACTTT
NA TRBJ1-5 TRBV12-3/TRBV12-4 CASSFKGQPQHF TGTGCCAGCAGTTTCAAGGGTCAGCCCCAGCATTTT
NA TRBJ1-6 TRBV14 CASSDIYNSPLHF TGTGCCAGCAGCGACATCTATAATTCACCCCTCCACTTT